The 12 T cell receptor beta chains below were found in one sample sequenced in a study of cytomegalovirus exposure and HLA in healthy donors. The PCR ran on 60 Vbeta and 13 Jbeta primers. The method was immunoSEQ multiplex PCR; TCRdb's version includes in-frame clones alone and lacks a portion of them. The sample carries about 130,000 clones, more than 60% recorded once. The source material was PBMCs. The receptors here all came from a woman under 30 in good health and CMV-seronegative.

The V gene is TRBV9, the J gene TRBJ2-1; TRBD2 is a possible D gene (5 bases). Deletions cut 3 bases from V and 8 bases from J, with 15 bases between. CDR1 SGDLS and CDR2 YYNGEE come from the germline V gene. The CDR3 spans 14 residues. The CDR3 region has the DNA TGTGCCAGCAGCGCGCGACTAACGGGGTATGAGCAGTTCTTC. Translation gives CASSARLTGYEQFF.

Sample share makes this clone medium-sized. The V gene is TRBV19, the J gene TRBJ1-3; D remains ambiguous. V shed 4 bases and J shed 0 bases, with 7 bases lying between them. This CDR3 has 14 residues. Per the germline V gene, CDR1 is LNHDA and CDR2 is SQIVND (reference sequence). CDR3 amino acids: CASSTGSSGNTIYF. CDR3 nucleotides: TGTGCCAGTAGTACAGGTTCCTCTGGAAACACCATATATTTT.

The rearrangement uses TRBV6-6 and TRBJ2-5; maybe TRBD2 (6 bases). The ends were cut back, 6 bases at V and 3 bases at J, with 11 bases in the middle. This CDR3 contains 13 residues. Germline V gives CDR1 MNHNY, CDR2 SVGAGI (reference sequence). The CDR3 reads CASRLGGEETQYF. Here the CDR3 DNA reads TGTGCCAGCAGACTCGGGGGAGAAGAGACCCAGTACTTC.

V is TRBV20-1 and J is TRBJ2-1, with unresolved D. Trimming shortened V by 3 bases and J by 7 bases, and 7 bases separated the two germline ends. The CDR3 is 11 amino acids. CDR1 is DFQATT and CDR2 is SNEGSKA in the germline V gene (reference sequence). The CDR3 is CSASNRNEQFF. DNA for the CDR3: TGCAGTGCTAGCAACCGGAATGAGCAGTTCTTC.

The chain has TRBV4-1 and TRBJ1-6; D is uncertain. The CDR3 runs 14 residues. With 4 bases removed from V and 4 bases from J, the gap between germline ends came to 8 bases. Per the germline V gene, CDR1 is MGHRA and CDR2 is YSYEKL. The CDR3 region has the DNA TGCGCCAGCAGCCGAGGCGCTTATAATTCACCCCTCCACTTT. Translation: CASSRGAYNSPLHF.

The CDR3: CASSYGTGDYEQYF. Here the CDR3 DNA reads TGTGCCAGCAGCTACGGGACAGGGGACTACGAGCAGTACTTC. The chain combines TRBV5-6 with TRBJ2-7; 10 bases are shared with TRBD1. The CDR3 sequence is 14 residues long. Germline lookup yields CDR1 SGHDT and CDR2 YYEEEE. Trimming took 3 bases from V and 3 from J; bases not matched to a gene: 3. Complete variable domain (other parts from reference TRBV5-6 and TRBJ2-7): DAGVTQSPTHLIKTRGQQVTLRCSPKSGHDTVSWYQQALGQGPQFIFQYYEEEERQRGNFPDRFSGHQFPNYSSELNVNALLLGDSALYLCASSYGTGDYEQYFGPGTRLTVT.

This chain joins TRBV7-9 and TRBJ2-5; no clear D gene. The germline V and J ends were trimmed by 5 bases and 5 bases, with 6 bases remaining between them. CDR1 is SEHNR and CDR2 is FQNEAQ in the germline V gene (reference sequence). The CDR3 is made up of 11 amino acids. The CDR3 sequence: CASSIEETQYF. In DNA form, the CDR3 reads TGTGCCAGCAGCATCGAGGAGACCCAGTACTTC.

The chain recombines TRBV10-3 with TRBJ1-6; 8 bases agree with TRBD1. V lost 6 bases, J lost 14 bases, and 9 bases stayed unmatched. The V gene's germline CDR1 is ENHRY and CDR2 SYGVKD. The CDR3 is 13 residues long. DNA for the CDR3: TGTGCCATCAGGGGACAGGCGGGGGAAGCCCTCCACTTT. Its translation is CAIRGQAGEALHF.

The rearrangement joins TRBV6-5 to TRBJ2-1, with 11 bases matching TRBD2. CDR1 is MNHEY and CDR2 is SVGAGI in the germline V gene. V lost 7 bases to trimming and J lost 10 bases; unmatched junction nucleotides: 12. This CDR3 region has 15 residues. CDR3 in amino acids: CASTPRVAGGREQFF. The CDR3 bases are TGTGCCAGCACGCCGCGGGTAGCGGGAGGGAGAGAGCAGTTCTTC.

V gene TRBV6-5 combines with J gene TRBJ1-1; D call uncertain. CDR1 MNHEY and CDR2 SVGAGI come from the germline V gene. V shed 2 bases and J shed 1 base, with 8 bases lying between them. The CDR3 is made up of 14 amino acids. The CDR3 sequence is CASSYLERNTEAFF. The CDR3 nucleotides are TGTGCCAGCAGTTACCTAGAGAGGAACACTGAAGCTTTCTTT.

The V call is TRBV2, the J call TRBJ2-2; maybe TRBD1 (6 bases). Germline V gives CDR1 SNHLY, CDR2 FYNNEI. V was clipped by 6 bases and J by 0 bases, with 17 bases between them. The CDR3 spans 17 residues. The CDR3 DNA sequence: TGTGCCAGCAGAGGGACATTCACAGTATCGAACACCGGGGAGCTGTTTTTT. Translation gives CASRGTFTVSNTGELFF.

The chain has TRBV18 and TRBJ1-1; no reliable D call. V lost 6 bases and J 0 bases, leaving 20 bases between the germline ends. From germline, CDR1 is KGHSH and CDR2 LQKENI. This CDR3 is 17 amino acids long. Written as DNA, the CDR3 is TGTGCCAGCTCTGCCCGCTTGGGAGGAAAAATGAACACTGAAGCTTTCTTT. It encodes CASSARLGGKMNTEAFF. The full variable domain, with the rest looked up from reference TRBV18 and TRBJ1-1, is NAGVMQNPRHLVRRRGQEARLRCSPMKGHSHVYWYRQLPEEGLKFMVYLQKENIIDESGMPKERFSAEFPKEGPSILRIQQVVRGDSAAYFCASSARLGGKMNTEAFFGQGTRLTVV.